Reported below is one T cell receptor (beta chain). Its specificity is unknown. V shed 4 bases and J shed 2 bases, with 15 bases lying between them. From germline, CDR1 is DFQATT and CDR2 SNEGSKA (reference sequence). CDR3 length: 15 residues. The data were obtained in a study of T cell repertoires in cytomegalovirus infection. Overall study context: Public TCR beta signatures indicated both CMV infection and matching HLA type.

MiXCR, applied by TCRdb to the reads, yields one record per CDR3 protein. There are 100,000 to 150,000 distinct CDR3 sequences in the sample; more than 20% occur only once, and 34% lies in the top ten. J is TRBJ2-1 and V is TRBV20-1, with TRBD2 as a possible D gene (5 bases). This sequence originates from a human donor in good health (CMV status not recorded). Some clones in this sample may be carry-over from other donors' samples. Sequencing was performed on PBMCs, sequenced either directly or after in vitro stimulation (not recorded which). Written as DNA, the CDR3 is TGCAGTGCTACCTCAGCGGAGCCCCCCTACAATGAGCAGTTCTTC. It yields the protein CSATSAEPPYNEQFF.